This entry features one TCR beta chain sequence. CDR1 is MDHEN and CDR2 is SYDVKM in the germline V gene. Between the trimmed V and J ends, which lost 7 bases and 6 bases, there was a span of 26 bases. CDR3 length equals 17 residues. This record belongs to a study of blood T cell repertoires in COVID-19. Study information: Material from acute and convalescent COVID-19 was sourced from the United States, Italy and Spain. In each case, the material was cDNA or gDNA derived from T cells, B-cell-depleted T cells, or PBMCs.

In the source study's methods: Nucleated cell number was recorded as an estimate derived from reference gene primer amplification. Assay: immunoSEQ multiplex PCR; the TCRdb copy retains only in-frame clones and omits some. The V and J calls and the clone size are those of that table, but D and trimming were determined from the DNA. The table lists over 60,000 clones, approximately 91% of them singletons. This receptor was identified in a man between 65 and 85 years old with active or convalescent COVID-19. Material for sequencing was peripheral blood. The V gene is TRBV28, the J gene TRBJ2-3; D is possibly TRBD1 (6 bases). Here the CDR3 reads CASTPGVGTLPPDTQYF. The CDR3 nucleotides are TGTGCCAGCACCCCAGGGGTAGGGACACTCCCGCCTGATACGCAGTATTTT.